The clone carrying this T cell receptor (beta chain) was seen ten or more times. Its antigen is currently unknown. This record comes from a study of T-cell reconstitution after alpha-beta-depleted transplantation in children. Study-wide points: There were reportedly several hundred expanded graft clones from which alpha-beta T cells came about two months after transplant.

A TCRbeta library incorporating unique molecular identifiers was prepared. A single record per CDR3 protein comes from TCRdb applying MiXCR to the PCR reads. The sample has approximately 170,000 distinct CDR3 sequences, around 10% seen once. The V end was cut by 4 bases, the J end by 6 bases, with 6 bases between. The CDR3 sequence is 12 residues long. Germline CDR1 reads MGHRA; CDR2 reads YSYEKL. This chain connects TRBV4-1 to TRBJ2-2; maybe TRBD1 (6 bases). The receptor comes from a boy younger than 10 with acute myeloid leukemia, due to receive a stem cell transplant. Sequenced material: PBMCs, taken before TCRalphabeta/CD19-depleted stem cell transplant. DNA for the CDR3: TGCGCCAGCAGCCCAGGGGCCGGGGAGCTGTTTTTT. Translation: CASSPGAGELFF.